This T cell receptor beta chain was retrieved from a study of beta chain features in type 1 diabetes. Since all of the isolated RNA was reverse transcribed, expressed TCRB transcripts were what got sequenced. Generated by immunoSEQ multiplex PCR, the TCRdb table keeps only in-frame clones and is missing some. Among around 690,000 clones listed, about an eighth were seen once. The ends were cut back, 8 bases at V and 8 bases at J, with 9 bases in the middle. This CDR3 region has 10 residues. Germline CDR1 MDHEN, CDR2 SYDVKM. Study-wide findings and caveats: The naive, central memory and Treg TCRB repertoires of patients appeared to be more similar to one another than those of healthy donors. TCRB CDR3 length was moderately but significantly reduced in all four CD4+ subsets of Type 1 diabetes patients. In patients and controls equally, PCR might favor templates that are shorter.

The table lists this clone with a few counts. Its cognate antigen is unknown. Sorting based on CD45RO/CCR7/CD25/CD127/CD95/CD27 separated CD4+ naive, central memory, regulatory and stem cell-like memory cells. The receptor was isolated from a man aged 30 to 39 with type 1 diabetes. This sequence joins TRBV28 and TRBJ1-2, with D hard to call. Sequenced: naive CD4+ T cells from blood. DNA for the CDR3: TGTGCCAGCGGCCCGGGCGGCTACACCTTC. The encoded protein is CASGPGGYTF.